This entry lists 30 T cell receptor beta chains sequenced from one sample in a study of shared clonotypes between healthy human individuals. Assay used: immunoSEQ multiplex PCR; TCRdb lists only in-frame clones, some missing. The profile covers approximately 980,000 clones, with around three quarters appearing a single time and roughly 1.5% taken by the ten largest. Sequencing used memory CD4+ T cells sorted from blood. Subset defined: CD45RA-negative fraction. The receptors shown here come from a man aged 18 to 30 in good health.

The CDR3 DNA follows: TGTGCCAGCAGTGGCTTGGGGAATGAGCAGTTCTTC. Amino acid sequence: CASSGLGNEQFF. The chain combines TRBV6-1 with TRBJ2-1; D is uncertain. Germline-derived CDR1 and CDR2 are MNHNS and SASEGT. V was shortened by 4 bases and J by 7 bases, with 8 bases between the two germline ends. The CDR3 consists of 12 residues.

The V call is TRBV25-1, the J call TRBJ2-3; D unresolved. CDR3 length: 14 amino acids. CDR1 is MGHDK, CDR2 SYGVNS, per germline. V lost 2 bases, J lost 6 bases, and 12 bases lay in between. The CDR3 loop reads CASSELRGGDTQYF. CDR3 sequence (DNA): TGTGCCAGCAGTGAACTGAGAGGCGGCGATACGCAGTATTTT.

The chain is built from TRBV28 and TRBJ1-3, with TRBD1 as a possible D gene (6 bases). The CDR3 extends over 13 amino acids. Germline CDR1 reads MDHEN; CDR2 reads SYDVKM. Trimming removed 7 bases from V and 4 bases from J, with 11 bases in between. CDR3 loop: CASTPQGGNTIYF. CDR3 DNA sequence: TGTGCCAGCACCCCCCAGGGGGGAAACACCATATATTTT.

This clone has a single count. V and J are TRBV7-8 and TRBJ2-3, with no clear D. The CDR3 runs 16 residues. V lost 2 bases, J lost 2 bases, and 14 bases lay in between. Germline assignment: CDR1 SGHVS and CDR2 FQNEAQ. The DNA for the CDR3 is TGTGCCAGCAGCTTAAGCAAGCAGCCCATCACAGATACGCAGTATTTT. The encoded protein is CASSLSKQPITDTQYF.

The J gene is TRBJ2-1, the V gene TRBV6-1; the D call may be TRBD1 or TRBD2 (5 bases each). This CDR3 contains 14 residues. The V gene lost 4 bases and the J gene lost 6 bases, with 13 bases spanning the gap. The germline CDR1 and CDR2 sequences are MNHNS and SASEGT. CDR3 bases: TGTGCCAGCAGTGTCCGGGACGGCCTCAATGAGCAGTTCTTC. It yields the protein CASSVRDGLNEQFF.

This clone appeared a few times. Other nucleotide sequences from this sample produce the same CDR3. The V and J genes are TRBV14 and TRBJ2-7, with no clear D. The CDR3 is 14 residues long. Deletions cut 0 bases from V and 3 bases from J, with 9 bases between. CDR1 and CDR2 (germline): SGHDN, FVKESK. CDR3 sequence (DNA): TGTGCCAGCAGCCAAGATCGGGCTAGCTACGAGCAGTACTTC. Its translation is CASSQDRASYEQYF.

V gene TRBV11-3 combines with J gene TRBJ2-3; TRBD1 aligns across 8 bases. The CDR3 has 16 residues. Germline CDR1 is SGHNT and CDR2 is YENEEA. Germline trimming cut 5 bases from V and 0 bases from J; bases unmatched to any gene: 7. The DNA for the CDR3 is TGTGCCAGCAGCCCCGGGGACAGGTTCAGCACAGATACGCAGTATTTT. Its protein product is CASSPGDRFSTDTQYF.

The chain combines TRBV7-9 with TRBJ1-1; D is uncertain. The length of the CDR3 is 15 residues. The germline V gene has CDR1 SEHNR and CDR2 FQNEAQ (reference sequence). Deletions cut 2 bases from V and 5 bases from J, with 15 bases between. The CDR3 bases are TGTGCCAGCAGCTTAAAAAGTGGTTGGGAAACTGAAGCTTTCTTT. Amino acid sequence: CASSLKSGWETEAFF.

The V gene is TRBV5-1, the J gene TRBJ2-7, with TRBD2 as a possible D gene (6 bases). The CDR3 loop spans 17 amino acids. V was clipped by 2 bases and J by 0 bases, with 18 bases between them. The germline gives CDR1 SGHRS, CDR2 YFSETQ. The CDR3 nucleotides are TGCGCCAGCAGCTTAAACGGAGGGACCGCTAGCTCCTACGAGCAGTACTTC. Translated: CASSLNGGTASSYEQYF.

V gene TRBV6-1 combines with J gene TRBJ1-1, with D tentatively TRBD1 (5 bases). The CDR3 runs to 12 residues. In germline, CDR1 is MNHNS, CDR2 SASEGT. Trimming cost V 11 bases and J 1 base, with 11 bases left between them. The CDR3 DNA sequence: TGTGCCGGTAGGAGGGGGAACACTGAAGCTTTCTTT. The encoded protein is CAGRRGNTEAFF.

The V and J genes are TRBV5-4 and TRBJ2-5; D assignment may be TRBD1 or TRBD2 (5 bases each). The CDR3 extends over 15 amino acids. Trimming stripped 4 bases from V and 1 base from J, with 14 bases between. Germline CDR1 SGHNT, CDR2 YYREEE (reference sequence). The DNA of the CDR3 is TGTGCCAGCAGCAGAGGGACCCCGGGCCAAGAGACCCAGTACTTC. Encoded protein: CASSRGTPGQETQYF.

This chain links TRBV14 with TRBJ1-1, with D perhaps matching TRBD1 (5 bases). CDR3 length: 14 residues. Germline V gene data show CDR1 as SGHDN and CDR2 as FVKESK. Between the trimmed V and J ends, which lost 4 bases and 2 bases, there was a span of 11 bases. CDR3 protein: CASSPDRINTEAFF. The CDR3 bases are TGTGCCAGCAGCCCCGACAGAATTAACACTGAAGCTTTCTTT.

This clone was picked up one time. The chain links TRBV7-2 to TRBJ1-1; D remains ambiguous. V was cut by 2 bases and J by 0 bases, with 10 bases left in between. The CDR3 loop spans 15 amino acids. Germline CDR1 is SGHTA and CDR2 is FQGNSA. The CDR3 loop is CASSLYPGMNTEAFF. Here the CDR3 DNA reads TGTGCCAGCAGCTTATACCCAGGAATGAACACTGAAGCTTTCTTT.

The V gene is TRBV28, the J gene TRBJ1-5; the D is unclear. The germline gives CDR1 MDHEN, CDR2 SYDVKM. V dropped 9 bases and J dropped 2 bases, with 20 bases sitting between them. The CDR3 is 16 residues long. CDR3 nucleotides: TGTGCCAGTCGGGTATCAGGCAGGCTTGGCAATCAGCCCCAGCATTTT. Protein sequence: CASRVSGRLGNQPQHF. The full variable domain, its missing parts supplied by reference TRBV28 and TRBJ1-5, is DVKVTQSSRYLVKRTGEKVFLECVQDMDHENMFWYRQDPGLGLRLIYFSYDVKMKEKGDIPEGYSVSREKKERFSLILESASTNQTSMYLCASRVSGRLGNQPQHFGDGTRLSIL.

The chain links TRBV18 to TRBJ2-1; 7 bases map to TRBD2. The CDR3 runs 14 residues. J was trimmed by 6 bases and V by 1 base; bases with no gene match: 3. Germline V CDR1 and CDR2: KGHSH, LQKENI. CDR3 sequence (DNA): TGTGCCAGCTCACCACGGCGGGAGCCCAATGAGCAGTTCTTC. This translates into CASSPRREPNEQFF.

With respect to this clone: This may come from a read error, since a much larger clone is one base off. The chain joins TRBV2 to TRBJ1-6; no definite D call. V shed 6 bases and J shed 4 bases, with 7 bases lying between them. This CDR3 is 13 amino acids long. Germline CDR1 SNHLY, CDR2 FYNNEI. CDR3 in amino acids: CASSPLYNSPLHF. The CDR3 DNA is TGTGCCAGCAGCCCCTTGTATAATTCACCCCTCCACTTT. Based on the CDR3 plus reference TRBV2 and TRBJ1-6, the full variable domain is EPEVTQTPSHQVTQMGQEVILRCVPISNHLYFYWYRQILGQKVEFLVSFYNNEISEKSEIFDDQFSVERPDGSNFTLKIRSTKLEDSAMYFCASSPLYNSPLHFGNGTRLTVT.

The J gene is TRBJ1-1, the V gene TRBV5-1; D remains ambiguous. The CDR3 loop spans 13 amino acids. Germline values: CDR1 SGHRS, CDR2 YFSETQ. Trimming pared 2 bases from V and 0 bases from J, leaving 5 bases between. CDR3 bases: TGCGCCAGCAGCTTCGCCGTGAACACTGAAGCTTTCTTT. Its translation: CASSFAVNTEAFF.

This CDR3 is CAISESGRGSTEAFF. The CDR3 DNA follows: TGTGCCATCAGTGAATCAGGGAGGGGTAGCACTGAAGCTTTCTTT. The chain has TRBV10-3 and TRBJ1-1; a weak D match, TRBD1 (5 bases). Deletions cut 3 bases from V and 4 bases from J, with 15 bases between. The CDR3 consists of 15 residues. In germline, CDR1 is ENHRY, CDR2 SYGVKD.

In nucleotides, the CDR3 is TGTGCCAGCAGCTCATCCTCAGGTCCGCGCACAGATACGCAGTATTTT. It translates to CASSSSSGPRTDTQYF. The chain combines TRBV11-3 with TRBJ2-3; D gene ambiguous. The CDR3 has 16 amino acids. With 4 bases removed from V and 1 base from J, the gap between germline ends came to 15 bases. Germline V CDR1 and CDR2: SGHNT, YENEEA.

This clone was seen at least ten times. The rearrangement uses TRBV4-3 and TRBJ2-7, with D perhaps TRBD2 (5 bases). The germline gives CDR1 LGHNA, CDR2 YSLEER. The CDR3 totals 15 residues. Trimming pared 0 bases from V and 0 bases from J, leaving 9 bases between. CDR3 region: CASSQDRGLSYEQYF. As DNA, the CDR3 is TGCGCCAGCAGCCAAGATCGAGGACTCTCCTACGAGCAGTACTTC.

This clone was observed at least ten times. The CDR3 region is CASSQSGTGQPEQYF. CDR3 bases: TGCGCCAGCAGCCAATCCGGGACAGGGCAACCCGAGCAGTACTTC. This chain connects TRBV4-1 to TRBJ2-7; 9 positions agree with TRBD1. Germline-derived CDR1 and CDR2 are MGHRA and YSYEKL. V gave up 2 bases and J gave up 6 bases; unmatched junction bases: 8. This CDR3 has 15 amino acids.

This chain joins TRBV7-9 and TRBJ2-7, with TRBD2 matching 9 bases. J gave up 4 bases and V 5 bases, and 12 bases lay outside the gene matches. The CDR3 contains 16 residues. Germline V lookup: CDR1 SEHNR, CDR2 FQNEAQ (reference sequence). In nucleotides, the CDR3 is TGTGCCAGCAGCCCTAGCATGGCTAGCGGGATATACGAGCAGTACTTC. Encoded protein: CASSPSMASGIYEQYF.

J is TRBJ2-1 and V is TRBV18; 10 bases match TRBD1. Germline V gene lookup returns CDR1 KGHSH and CDR2 LQKENI. V was pared by 3 bases and J by 7 bases, with 6 bases of the junction left unmatched. The CDR3 is 15 amino acids. CDR3 loop: CASSPRRQGANEQFF. CDR3 DNA: TGTGCCAGCTCACCTCGGAGACAGGGGGCGAATGAGCAGTTCTTC.

The genes are TRBV7-2 and TRBJ2-7; maybe TRBD2 (6 bases). The germline V and J ends were trimmed by 1 base and 12 bases, with 16 bases remaining between them. Germline values: CDR1 SGHTA, CDR2 FQGNSA. The CDR3 totals 13 residues. CDR3 nucleotides: TGTGCCAGCAGCTTAGGCCCGGGGACTGGATCGTACTTC. It yields the protein CASSLGPGTGSYF.

The chain couples TRBV9 to TRBJ2-3; D is uncertain. Trimming left V 2 bases short and J 0 bases short, with 7 bases between. Germline lookup yields CDR1 SGDLS and CDR2 YYNGEE. The CDR3 is 14 amino acids. In DNA, the CDR3 is TGTGCCAGCAGCGTCCGACCTAGCACAGATACGCAGTATTTT. This sequence encodes CASSVRPSTDTQYF.

The gene calls are TRBV2 and TRBJ1-5; D unclear. The CDR3 consists of 13 residues. Germline CDR1 SNHLY, CDR2 FYNNEI. Trimming stripped 7 bases from V and 0 bases from J, with 7 bases between. CDR3 loop: CASNPDSNQPQHF. DNA for the CDR3: TGTGCCAGCAACCCGGATAGCAATCAGCCCCAGCATTTT.

This clone was counted only a few times. This chain uses TRBV5-1 with TRBJ2-3, with a tentative D call TRBD1 (6 bases). V was shortened by 5 bases and J by 2 bases, with 15 bases between the two germline ends. The CDR3 runs 15 residues. Germline assignment: CDR1 SGHRS and CDR2 YFSETQ. CDR3 coding DNA: TGCGCCAGCAGAGGGGACACCCACTACACAGATACGCAGTATTTT. It specifies CASRGDTHYTDTQYF. Supplemented by reference TRBV5-1 and TRBJ2-3, the full variable domain reads KAGVTQTPRYLIKTRGQQVTLSCSPISGHRSVSWYQQTPGQGLQFLFEYFSETQRNKGNFPGRFSGRQFSNSRSEMNVSTLELGDSALYLCASRGDTHYTDTQYFGPGTRLTVL.

CDR3 amino acids: CASTRMSNSPLHF. Here the CDR3 DNA reads TGTGCCAGCACCCGAATGAGTAATTCACCCCTCCACTTT. The rearrangement uses TRBV6-6 and TRBJ1-6; no reliable D call. The CDR3 extends over 13 amino acids. V was clipped by 7 bases and J by 6 bases, with 10 bases between them. Germline CDR1 MNHNY, CDR2 SVGAGI (reference sequence).

This chain links TRBV10-2 with TRBJ2-7; the D gene is possibly TRBD2 (6 bases). V was pared by 2 bases and J by 3 bases, with 14 bases between. Looked up from germline, CDR1 is WSHSY and CDR2 is SAAADI. CDR3 length: 15 amino acids. The CDR3 DNA sequence: TGCGCCAGCAGTGAGGCCGCCGGGGGTAGCTACGAGCAGTACTTC. Protein: CASSEAAGGSYEQYF.

The V gene is TRBV7-2, the J gene TRBJ2-3, with D possibly TRBD2 on 5 matching bases. The CDR3 is made up of 15 amino acids. The V and J ends lost 4 bases and 1 base respectively, with 12 bases between them. Germline V lookup: CDR1 SGHTA, CDR2 FQGNSA. The CDR3 is CASSSLVGGTDTQYF. The CDR3 DNA is TGTGCCAGCAGCTCCCTTGTCGGGGGCACAGATACGCAGTATTTT.